This record covers a single T cell receptor beta chain. Its ends do not fully match the called genes, so a read error is possible. The same CDR3 is also encoded by other DNA sequences in this sample. Clones were sequenced by immunoSEQ multiplex PCR, and TCRdb holds only the in-frame ones, with some missing. Seen here are about 33,000 clones, around 74% observed once, and the top ten hold around an eighth. This record comes from a study of OX40 agonist ivuxolimab in advanced cancers. This specimen consisted of CD4+ or CD8+ T cells sorted from blood, obtained in a trial of the OX40 agonist ivuxolimab. The source of this sequence is an adult with an advanced solid tumor such as melanoma, head and neck, liver or kidney cancer.

The CDR3 reads CASSWYRGHYGYTF. Written as DNA, the CDR3 is TGTGCCAGCAGCTGGTACAGGGGGCACTATGGTTACACCTTC. This sequence joins TRBV7-9 and TRBJ1-2, with TRBD1 matching over 9 bases. Germline V gene sequence: CDR1 SEHNR, CDR2 FQNEAQ (reference sequence). This CDR3 contains 14 residues.